The text below deals with one TCR beta chain. Its antigen is undetermined. The entry originates in a study of cytomegalovirus exposure and HLA in healthy donors. General study results and limits: Cytomegalovirus-associated status was assigned to approximately 160 TCR beta chains. In vitro, three CMV-associated chains proved specific for CMV antigens. Most TCR sequences were rare, but some public TCRs occurred in many donors.

The CDR3 has 15 residues. V shed 1 base, J shed 3 bases, and the junction held 2 bases outside the gene matches. Germline CDR1 is LGHNA and CDR2 is YNFKEQ. Assay used: immunoSEQ multiplex PCR; TCRdb lists only in-frame clones, some missing. The sample carries under 80,000 clones, 94% recorded once. This receptor was taken from a woman aged 18 to 35 in good health and CMV-seronegative. J is TRBJ1-5 and V is TRBV4-2; 8 bases match TRBD1. Sequencing input: PBMCs. The CDR3 DNA reads TGTGCCAGCAGCCAAGGGACAGGGACCAATCAGCCCCAGCATTTT. This gives the protein CASSQGTGTNQPQHF.